This T cell receptor beta chain was sequenced for a study of blood T cell repertoires in COVID-19. Whole-study context: The United States, Italy and Spain supplied acute and convalescent COVID-19 samples.

The CDR3 is made up of 11 amino acids. Germline CDR1 is SGHTA and CDR2 is FQGNSA. A remark on this clone: The junction departs from germline at one end; a sequencing error may be responsible.

The repertoire was sequenced with immunoSEQ multiplex PCR; TCRdb's copy has only in-frame clones and lacks some. Here the sample spans some 700,000 clones, about 90% being singletons. Sequencing was carried out using peripheral blood. The receptor comes from a woman aged 18-29 years with acute or convalescent COVID-19. The chain is built from TRBV7-2 and TRBJ1-3; the D gene is possibly TRBD1 (5 bases). The CDR3 sequence is CASSISGTENF. CDR3 in DNA: TGTGCCAGCAGCATTAGCGGGACGGAAAATTTT.